A single sample is the source of the 7 T cell receptor beta chains below, sequenced in a study of CD8+ T cells in alopecia areata. As the sequencing template, cDNA was produced by extracting RNA and reverse transcribing it. Generated by immunoSEQ multiplex PCR, the TCRdb table keeps only in-frame clones and is missing some. The sample lists about 97,000 clones, 41% seen once, with 1% to 1.5% in the top ten. The sequenced sample consisted of CD4+ T cells sorted from blood. Receptors were obtained from a human donor with alopecia areata.

The CDR3 coding sequence is TGTGCCAGCAGTTCCCAGGGCCGAAGCCGCATTTACGAGCAGTACTTC. Its protein is CASSSQGRSRIYEQYF. V gene TRBV27 combines with J gene TRBJ2-7, with D perhaps matching TRBD1 (5 bases). The CDR3 has 16 residues. In germline, CDR1 is MNHEY, CDR2 SMNVEV (reference sequence). V lost 4 bases to trimming and J lost 4 bases, with 20 bases between them.

V gene TRBV7-2 combines with J gene TRBJ2-5; D unresolved. Germline V gene sequence: CDR1 SGHTA, CDR2 FQGNSA. With 5 bases removed from V and 5 bases from J, the gap between germline ends came to 18 bases. There are 15 residues in the CDR3. The CDR3 DNA follows: TGTGCCAGCAGCCCTTTGGGGAATAACCTGGAGACCCAGTACTTC. Translation: CASSPLGNNLETQYF.

This chain connects TRBV4-2 to TRBJ2-7; no definite D call. Germline V gene sequence: CDR1 LGHNA, CDR2 YNFKEQ. Trimming pared 2 bases from V and 8 bases from J, leaving 16 bases between. CDR3 length: 14 residues. Here the CDR3 DNA reads TGTGCCAGCAGCCAAAACCCCCAGGATGGACAGCAGTACTTC. It encodes CASSQNPQDGQQYF.

The chain is built from TRBV5-4 and TRBJ2-2, with D perhaps given as TRBD1 or TRBD2 (5 bases each). Per germline, CDR1 SGHNT and CDR2 YYREEE (reference sequence). With 1 base removed from V and 5 bases from J, the gap between germline ends came to 18 bases. The CDR3 loop spans 17 amino acids. This CDR3 reads CASSLFRGAEGTGELFF. The CDR3 DNA reads TGTGCCAGCAGCTTGTTTCGTGGGGCAGAGGGGACCGGGGAGCTGTTTTTT.

J is TRBJ1-5 and V is TRBV30, with 7 positions matching TRBD1. Trimming at V came to 7 bases and at J to 1 base, leaving 4 bases not matched to a gene. This CDR3 contains 13 residues. Germline assignment: CDR1 GTSNPN and CDR2 SVGIG (reference sequence). The CDR3 nucleotides read TGTGCCTTTGAGGGACAGAGCAATCAGCCCCAGCATTTT. Translating gives CAFEGQSNQPQHF.

The gene calls are TRBV7-9 and TRBJ2-1; TRBD2 aligns across 9 bases. Germline assignment: CDR1 SEHNR and CDR2 FQNEAQ (reference sequence). The CDR3 extends over 14 amino acids. The ends lost 5 bases at V and 9 bases at J; junction bases unmatched: 8. Written as DNA, the CDR3 is TGTGCCAGCAGCCGCCGGACTAGCGTTGGTGAGCAGTTCTTC. Its protein product is CASSRRTSVGEQFF.

This clone came up a few times. The same CDR3 is also encoded by other DNA sequences in this sample. V is TRBV2 and J is TRBJ1-1; D call uncertain. The CDR3 extends over 13 amino acids. With 3 bases removed from V and 1 base from J, the gap between germline ends came to 6 bases. Germline-derived CDR1 and CDR2 are SNHLY and FYNNEI. CDR3 sequence: CASSDSENTEAFF. The CDR3 DNA follows: TGTGCCAGCAGTGACAGTGAGAACACTGAAGCTTTCTTT. Using reference TRBV2 and TRBJ1-1 for the parts outside the CDR3, the full variable domain is EPEVTQTPSHQVTQMGQEVILRCVPISNHLYFYWYRQILGQKVEFLVSFYNNEISEKSEIFDDQFSVERPDGSNFTLKIRSTKLEDSAMYFCASSDSENTEAFFGQGTRLTVV.